This T cell receptor beta chain came from a study of memory CD4+ T cells and cytomegalovirus serostatus. Whole-study findings and limits: Suggested: most of the CMV-linked TCR signature lies in CD4+ memory cells.

For this clone: Antigen: not known.

Per the original data handling: Out-of-frame sequences were removed, leaving about 2.2 million distinct TCRbeta sequences. Profiling relied on immunoSEQ multiplex PCR, and the TCRdb table lists in-frame clones only, not all of them. That table furnishes V, J and clone size, whereas the DNA furnished D and trimming. The sample includes tens of thousands of clones, roughly 77% of them seen just once. Single viable CD3+CD4+CD8-CD45RO+ cells were sorted as the memory CD4+ T cells. Donors' CMV status reflects serum IgG against pp150, pp28, p38, p52. CD4+ T cells were isolated by positive magnetic selection. The V gene's germline CDR1 is SGHRS and CDR2 YFSETQ. This CDR3 spans 13 amino acids. V lost 5 bases to trimming and J lost 0 bases, with 9 bases between them.

The sequenced sample was memory CD4+ T cells from blood. The chain is built from TRBV5-1 and TRBJ2-7; D is uncertain. The TCR sequence derives from an adult in good health and CMV-seronegative. In nucleotides, the CDR3 is TGCGCCAGCAGGTACCCCGACTCCTACGAGCAGTACTTC. It translates to CASRYPDSYEQYF.